Below, 32 T cell receptor beta chains from the same sample are listed, as sequenced in a study of T cells in Graves' hyperthyroidism and ophthalmopathy. RNA transcripts yielded amplified TCR beta CDR3 regions. Carried out on the TCR CDR3, a first-round RT-PCR used the HTBI primer set. TCRdb reprocessed the multiplex PCR reads with MiXCR, giving one entry per CDR3 protein. The table shows 500,000 to 750,000 distinct CDR3 sequences, with approximately 14% occurring only once. The sample consisted of blood. The source is a woman aged 25 to 39 with Graves' hyperthyroidism.

This clonotype has a count of ten or more. The V call is TRBV11-2, the J call TRBJ2-1, with D perhaps TRBD2 (7 bases). Trimming removed 4 bases at V and 4 bases at J, with 35 bases between. This CDR3 contains 22 residues. The germline V gene encodes CDR1 SGHAT and CDR2 FQNNGV. The CDR3 loop is CASSSTGGTGRDRWREYNEQFF. As DNA, the CDR3 is TGTGCCAGCAGCTCGACGGGGGGTACCGGGAGAGACAGGTGGCGAGAATACAATGAGCAGTTCTTC.

Many counts were recorded for this clonotype. As DNA, the CDR3 is TGTGCTAGTGGCCGCTTACCTTTTGGCCTTGCAGGGGGCAGAGCAGATACGCAGTATTTT. It specifies CASGRLPFGLAGGRADTQYF. The rearrangement links TRBV12-5 to TRBJ2-3; 8 bases align to TRBD1. Germline-derived CDR1 and CDR2 are LGHNT and FRNRAP. Trimming cost V 6 bases and J 4 bases; bases outside gene matches: 24. The CDR3 runs 20 residues.

V is TRBV7-3 and J is TRBJ1-5, with TRBD1 identical over 7 bases. CDR3 length equals 17 residues. CDR1 SGHTA and CDR2 FQGTGA come from the germline V gene. V was clipped by 4 bases and J by 4 bases; unmatched bases: 13. CDR3 DNA sequence: TGTGCCAGCAGCTCCCGACAGGGCTTTTGGGAAAATCAGCCCCAGCATTTT. Residues: CASSSRQGFWENQPQHF.

The chain employs TRBV30 and TRBJ2-7; D gene ambiguous. The CDR3 sequence is 13 residues long. Germline CDR1 reads GTSNPN; CDR2 reads SVGIG (reference sequence). Between the trimmed V and J ends, which lost 4 bases and 0 bases, there was a span of 10 bases. In DNA, the CDR3 is TGTGCCTGGACCCGGGCGGACTCCTACGAGCAGTACTTC. Translation gives CAWTRADSYEQYF.

The chain links TRBV4-1 to TRBJ2-2; D is tentatively TRBD1 or TRBD2 (5 bases each). The germline V and J ends were trimmed by 5 bases and 6 bases, with 13 bases remaining between them. Germline assignment: CDR1 MGHRA and CDR2 YSYEKL. There are 14 residues in the CDR3. CDR3 DNA sequence: TGCGCCAGCAGCGGGCGGATGGGGGCCGGGGAGCTGTTTTTT. Its translation is CASSGRMGAGELFF.

The V gene is TRBV4-2, the J gene TRBJ2-3; 10 nucleotides agree with TRBD2. CDR1 and CDR2 (germline): LGHNA, YNFKEQ. Losses at the gene ends were 1 base for V and 4 bases for J; bases not matched to a gene: 5. This CDR3 is 16 amino acids long. CDR3: CASSQGRGTSADTQYF. The CDR3 DNA reads TGTGCCAGCAGCCAAGGGCGCGGGACTAGCGCAGATACGCAGTATTTT.

The J gene is TRBJ1-1, the V gene TRBV20-1; 10 bases align to TRBD1. The V gene's germline CDR1 is DFQATT and CDR2 SNEGSKA (reference sequence). Losses at the gene ends were 5 bases for V and 1 base for J; bases not matched to a gene: 22. The CDR3 runs 20 residues. The CDR3 reads CSAGRCAIPRQGAQNTEAFF. The CDR3 nucleotides read TGCAGTGCTGGTAGGTGCGCTATTCCGAGACAGGGGGCCCAGAACACTGAAGCTTTCTTT.

This clonotype came up many times. The V and J genes are TRBV12-3 or TRBV12-4 and TRBJ2-3, with D unclear. V gave up 6 bases and J gave up 0 bases, with 10 bases separating them. The CDR3 covers 14 residues. In nucleotides, the CDR3 is TGTGCCAGCAGCCGATTGGACAGCACAGATACGCAGTATTTT. This gives the protein CASSRLDSTDTQYF.

A few counts support this clonotype. J is TRBJ2-3 and V is TRBV7-9; no reliable D call. The CDR3 consists of 14 residues. The germline CDR1 and CDR2 sequences are SEHNR and FQNEAQ (reference sequence). The V and J ends lost 2 bases and 6 bases respectively, with 12 bases between them. CDR3 region: CASSLMAGWDTQYF. Here the CDR3 DNA reads TGTGCCAGCAGCTTAATGGCCGGTTGGGATACGCAGTATTTT.

The DNA of the CDR3 is TGTGCCACCAGCAGAGATATTAGCGAGGGCTCCTACGAGCAGTACTTC. As protein: CATSRDISEGSYEQYF. The genes are TRBV15 and TRBJ2-7; possible D gene TRBD2, 5 bases. The CDR3 loop spans 16 amino acids. Per germline, CDR1 LNHNV and CDR2 YYDKDF (reference sequence). V gave up 0 bases and J gave up 0 bases, with 12 bases separating them.

This clonotype was counted at least ten times. This chain connects TRBV6-5 to TRBJ2-7, with D maybe TRBD1 (5 bases). Germline CDR1 reads MNHEY; CDR2 reads SVGAGI. CDR3 length: 15 residues. Trimming cost V 2 bases and J 0 bases, with 11 bases left between them. The CDR3: CASSYAGQYSYEQYF. In DNA form, the CDR3 reads TGTGCCAGCAGTTACGCAGGGCAATACTCCTACGAGCAGTACTTC.

In its sample, this clonotype was seen many times. The chain has TRBV5-1 and TRBJ1-1; D remains ambiguous. CDR1 is SGHRS and CDR2 is YFSETQ in the germline V gene. This CDR3 has 14 residues. V was shortened by 6 bases and J by 1 base, with 13 bases between the two germline ends. CDR3 region: CASTPSPSNTEAFF. As DNA, the CDR3 is TGCGCCAGCACCCCCTCCCCCTCGAACACTGAAGCTTTCTTT. Full variable domain (outside the CDR3, taken from reference TRBV5-1 and TRBJ1-1): KAGVTQTPRYLIKTRGQQVTLSCSPISGHRSVSWYQQTPGQGLQFLFEYFSETQRNKGNFPGRFSGRQFSNSRSEMNVSTLELGDSALYLCASTPSPSNTEAFFGQGTRLTVV.

This clonotype was recorded many times. The rearrangement uses TRBV3-1 and TRBJ2-7, with 7 bases matching TRBD1. Unmatched junction bases numbered 11, after V lost 4 bases and J lost 2 bases. The germline V gene has CDR1 LGHDT and CDR2 YNNKEL (reference sequence). CDR3 length: 16 residues. The CDR3 sequence is CASSLTGTETTYEQYF. CDR3 in DNA: TGTGCCAGCAGCCTTACCGGGACAGAGACTACCTACGAGCAGTACTTC.

This clonotype came up a few times. The chain links TRBV9 to TRBJ1-2; maybe TRBD1 (6 bases). The CDR3 covers 14 residues. V shed 2 bases and J shed 4 bases, with 12 bases lying between them. The germline CDR1 and CDR2 sequences are SGDLS and YYNGEE. The CDR3, as DNA: TGTGCCAGCAGCGTCGGACAGACCTTCTATGGCTACACCTTC. Translating it yields CASSVGQTFYGYTF.

V is TRBV7-2 and J is TRBJ2-1, with 9 positions matching TRBD2. The germline gives CDR1 SGHTA, CDR2 FQGNSA. The CDR3 sequence is 14 residues long. With V trimmed by 5 bases and J by 4 bases, 3 bases remained unmatched. In DNA form, the CDR3 reads TGTGCCAGCAGCCCTAGCGGGATTTACAATGAGCAGTTCTTC. Translating gives CASSPSGIYNEQFF.

This clonotype has just a few counts. The chain carries TRBV9 and TRBJ2-1, with 8 bases lining up with TRBD2. Germline CDR1 SGDLS, CDR2 YYNGEE. This CDR3 comprises 16 residues. Trimming removed 2 bases from V and 5 bases from J; junction bases left unmatched: 9. The CDR3 here is CASSVFAGGINNEQFF. CDR3 bases: TGTGCCAGCAGCGTTTTTGCGGGAGGCATCAACAATGAGCAGTTCTTC.

Ten or more counts support this clonotype. The V gene is TRBV11-1, the J gene TRBJ2-1, with D perhaps being TRBD1 or TRBD2 (5 bases each). Trimming pared 1 base from V and 2 bases from J, leaving 12 bases between. The CDR3 covers 16 residues. The germline V gene has CDR1 SGHAT and CDR2 FQDESV (reference sequence). CDR3 loop: CASSLGGAGPYNEQFF. The CDR3 nucleotides are TGTGCCAGCAGCTTAGGAGGGGCGGGTCCCTACAATGAGCAGTTCTTC.

This clonotype appeared a few times. The V gene is TRBV7-2, the J gene TRBJ2-1, with 7 nucleotides matching TRBD2. The CDR3 is 14 residues long. Germline V gene lookup returns CDR1 SGHTA and CDR2 FQGNSA. V was pared by 6 bases and J by 9 bases, with 11 bases of the junction left unmatched. CDR3 in amino acids: CASRQKAGSAEQFF. In nucleotides, the CDR3 is TGTGCCAGCAGGCAAAAAGCGGGATCCGCTGAGCAGTTCTTC.

A note on this clonotype: The junction does not match germline at one end; this may be a read error. The chain is built from TRBV28 and TRBJ1-1; 7 bases agree with TRBD1. CDR1 and CDR2 from the germline V gene are MDHEN and SYDVKM. The CDR3 length is 13 residues. The CDR3 nucleotides read TGTGTCAGCAGGGGACAGCGGAATACTGAAGCTTTCTTT. Its protein product is CVSRGQRNTEAFF.

There are a few counts of this clonotype. Here the CDR3 omits its conserved ending phenylalanine or tryptophan, so a read error is the likely source. The chain joins TRBV29-1 to TRBJ2-2, with D possibly TRBD2 on 6 matching bases. From germline, CDR1 is SQVTM and CDR2 ANQGSEA. V lost 6 bases to trimming and J lost 2 bases, with 19 bases between them. CDR3 length: 16 amino acids. The CDR3 DNA sequence: TGCAGCGTCACCCGTCGCCGGGGAGGTAACACCGGGGAGCTGTTTCTT. Residues: CSVTRRRGGNTGELFL.

This clonotype was recorded many times. The chain carries TRBV5-1 and TRBJ1-4, with TRBD1 matching over 8 bases. Trimming cost V 4 bases and J 6 bases; bases outside gene matches: 8. The CDR3 has 15 amino acids. CDR1 and CDR2 from the germline V gene are SGHRS and YFSETQ. Here the CDR3 DNA reads TGCGCCAGCAGCGACAGGGGACGGTTGGATGAAAAACTGTTTTTT. Translated, it gives CASSDRGRLDEKLFF.

This clonotype came up many times. The chain uses TRBV28 and TRBJ2-7; D not resolved. V dropped 3 bases and J dropped 3 bases, with 18 bases sitting between them. Germline CDR1 is MDHEN and CDR2 is SYDVKM. The CDR3 extends over 16 amino acids. The CDR3 DNA follows: TGTGCCAGCAGTTTTAAAGGTCTGTTTCAGATCTACGAGCAGTACTTC. It specifies CASSFKGLFQIYEQYF.

This clonotype appeared many times. This rearrangement joins TRBV28 to TRBJ2-5, with 8 bases fitting TRBD1. This CDR3 is built from 13 residues. V was clipped by 4 bases and J by 7 bases; unmatched bases: 5. Germline CDR1 and CDR2: MDHEN and SYDVKM. In DNA form, the CDR3 reads TGTGCCAGCAGTTCTGGACAGGGAGTGACCCAGTACTTC. Its translation: CASSSGQGVTQYF.

A few counts support this clonotype. The chain links TRBV4-2 to TRBJ2-5; TRBD2 is a possible D gene (6 bases). This CDR3 spans 14 amino acids. Germline-derived CDR1 and CDR2 are LGHNA and YNFKEQ. Trimming stripped 1 base from V and 2 bases from J, with 8 bases between. The CDR3 DNA reads as TGTGCCAGCAGCCAAGGGCTAGCGCAAGAGACCCAGTACTTC. Translation gives CASSQGLAQETQYF.

The genes are TRBV28 and TRBJ1-2; D gene ambiguous. Germline CDR1 and CDR2: MDHEN and SYDVKM. The CDR3 covers 15 residues. V dropped 3 bases and J dropped 4 bases, with 15 bases sitting between them. The CDR3 sequence: CASSFVGVVGYGYTF. CDR3 sequence (DNA): TGTGCCAGCAGTTTTGTTGGGGTGGTAGGCTATGGCTACACCTTC.

A word on this clonotype: Relative to the germline gene, one junction end is altered; a read error may explain this. CDR3: CAGSPPGSGTGLNQPQHF. The CDR3 DNA reads TGTGCCGGCTCACCACCGGGTTCCGGGACAGGGCTTAATCAGCCCCAGCATTTT. The gene calls are TRBV18 and TRBJ1-5; 9 nucleotides align to TRBD1. Germline assignment: CDR1 KGHSH and CDR2 LQKENI. The CDR3 totals 18 residues.

The chain carries TRBV10-2 and TRBJ2-1, with D unclear. V shed 4 bases and J shed 8 bases, with 12 bases lying between them. The germline gives CDR1 WSHSY, CDR2 SAAADI. This CDR3 region has 13 residues. CDR3 in DNA: TGCGCCAGCAGTGTTAGAACGATCTATGAGCAGTTCTTC. It encodes CASSVRTIYEQFF.

This clonotype has a count of ten or more. An end of the junction differs from the germline gene, which may be a read error. The V and J genes are TRBV11-2 and TRBJ2-7, with a possible D match to TRBD2 (6 bases). The germline V gene encodes CDR1 SGHAT and CDR2 FQNNGV. The CDR3 sequence is 16 residues long. The CDR3 bases are TGTGCCAGCAGCGGTCTCCGGGACGGGAGCTCCTACGAGCAATACTTC. Amino acid sequence: CASSGLRDGSSYEQYF.

Comments on this clonotype: This may come from a read error, since a much larger clone is one base off. The gene calls are TRBV3-1 and TRBJ2-1; TRBD2 agrees at 8 bases. The trim removed 5 bases at V and 6 bases at J, leaving 12 bases unmatched. The V gene's germline CDR1 is LGHDT and CDR2 YNNKEL (reference sequence). This CDR3 spans 16 amino acids. The CDR3 DNA reads TGTGCCAGCAGCAGCCCCGCGGGAGGAGCCTGCAATGAGCAGTTCTTC. Protein product: CASSSPAGGACNEQFF.

Worth noting for this clonotype: This may stem from a read error, because a much larger clone lies one nucleotide away. The rearrangement links TRBV12-3 or TRBV12-4 to TRBJ2-3; 16 bases match TRBD2. V lost 7 bases, J lost 4 bases, and 5 bases stayed unmatched. This CDR3 is 16 amino acids long. The CDR3 DNA reads TGTGCCAGCACCCTCGGGACTAGCGGGAGGGCAGATACGCAGTATTTT. This translates into CASTLGTSGRADTQYF.

In regard to this clonotype: A much more abundant neighbour one base away suggests this may be a read error. CDR3 sequence reads: CASSWPPNRPQHF. For the CDR3, the DNA is TGTGCCAGCAGTTGGCCCCCGAATCGGCCCCAGCATTTT. This chain connects TRBV28 to TRBJ1-5; no clear D gene. The CDR3 loop spans 13 amino acids. Germline CDR1 and CDR2: MDHEN and SYDVKM.

This clonotype was seen ten or more times. The V call is TRBV28, the J call TRBJ1-1; D perhaps matches TRBD1 (6 bases). Looked up from germline, CDR1 is MDHEN and CDR2 is SYDVKM. CDR3 length: 15 residues. Trimming took off 3 bases at V and 5 bases at J, with 16 bases between the two ends. CDR3 bases: TGTGCCAGCAGTTTCTTAGCCGACAGGTCTACTGAAGCTTTCTTT. Translated: CASSFLADRSTEAFF.